The rows below give T cell receptor beta chains drawn from one sample of a study of cytomegalovirus exposure and HLA in healthy donors. The table came from immunoSEQ multiplex PCR; TCRdb's copy has only in-frame clones and leaves some out. The sample records around 150,000 clones, 77% being singletons. The specimen was PBMCs. The receptors here all came from a woman aged 25 to 45 in good health and CMV-seronegative. Each CDR3 is given with its conserved first and last residue. A D gene is named only where the DNA matches it firmly. The size of a clone is reported for some rows only, either as once, few or many, or as a class for expanded clones.

cdr3_length	clone_size	v_call	j_call	d_call	cdr3_aa	cdr3_nt
16	NA	TRBV15	TRBJ1-5	NA	CATSRGGRVGNQPQHF	TGTGCCACCAGCAGAGGGGGCAGGGTCGGCAATCAGCCCCAGCATTTT
17	NA	TRBV9	TRBJ1-2	TRBD1	CASSVTGGQGAQNGYTF	TGTGCCAGCAGCGTGACAGGCGGACAGGGAGCACAGAATGGCTACACCTTC
13	NA	TRBV5-5	TRBJ1-1	NA	CASSLVSNTEAFF	TGTGCCAGCAGCTTGGTAAGCAACACTGAAGCTTTCTTT
12	NA	TRBV7-8	TRBJ2-3	NA	CASMRYTDTQYF	TGTGCCAGCATGCGATACACAGATACGCAGTATTTT
15	few	TRBV5-6	TRBJ2-7	NA	CASSLTGPSSYEQYF	TGTGCCAGCAGCCTGACAGGTCCCAGCTCCTACGAGCAGTACTTC
15	NA	TRBV6-1	TRBJ2-1	TRBD2	CASRRLAGGYNEQFF	TGTGCCAGCAGGAGACTAGCGGGGGGTTACAATGAGCAGTTCTTC
14	NA	TRBV15	TRBJ1-2	NA	CATSRDLDSSGYTF	TGTGCCACCAGCAGAGATCTCGATAGCTCTGGCTACACCTTC
14	NA	TRBV11-3	TRBJ2-7	TRBD1	CASSPGGQGYEQYF	TGTGCCAGCAGCCCAGGGGGACAGGGCTACGAGCAGTACTTC
12	NA	TRBV7-3	TRBJ2-7	NA	CASSLRPGEQYF	TGTGCCAGCAGCTTAAGGCCAGGTGAACAGTACTTC
15	NA	TRBV7-9	TRBJ1-1	TRBD1	CASSLQQGGYTEAFF	TGTGCCAGCAGCTTACAACAGGGGGGGTACACTGAAGCTTTCTTT
15	few	TRBV11-2	TRBJ2-7	TRBD1	CASNYPGQGSYEQYF	TGTGCCAGCAACTATCCGGGACAGGGGAGTTACGAGCAGTACTTC
16	NA	TRBV4-2	TRBJ1-4	NA	CASSQERIGGEEKLFF	TGTGCCAGCAGCCAAGAGAGGATAGGGGGGGAGGAAAAACTGTTTTTT
14	NA	TRBV5-1	TRBJ2-3	NA	CASSLLGGPDTQYF	TGCGCCAGCAGCCTCCTGGGGGGGCCAGATACGCAGTATTTT
14	NA	TRBV10-3	TRBJ2-1	TRBD2	CATVLAPSYNEQFF	TGTGCCACGGTACTAGCGCCTTCCTACAATGAGCAGTTCTTC
14	NA	TRBV30	TRBJ1-3	NA	CAWAETGSGNTIYF	TGTGCCTGGGCTGAAACAGGGTCTGGAAACACCATATATTTT
15	few	TRBV6-6	TRBJ1-5	NA	CASSRSIDRNQPQHF	TGTGCCAGCAGCCGTTCAATCGATCGGAATCAGCCCCAGCATTTT
16	NA	TRBV7-2	TRBJ2-5	NA	CASSLTRGSSWETQYF	TGTGCCAGCAGCTTGACCCGGGGGTCTTCCTGGGAGACCCAGTACTTC
15	NA	TRBV6-5	TRBJ2-1	TRBD2	CASSRGTGGGSEQFF	TGTGCCAGCAGCCGGGGAACCGGGGGGGGGAGTGAGCAGTTCTTC